The rows below give T cell receptor beta chains drawn from one sample of a study of T-cell memory formation after mild COVID-19. TCRdb independently ran MiXCR on the 5' RACE reads; one entry per CDR3 protein. Among approximately 250,000 distinct CDR3 sequences listed, roughly 16% were seen once. The sequenced sample was PBMCs or a T cell subset sorted from them (not recorded which). The receptor set was obtained from a man aged 18 to 30 who had mild COVID-19 (a few samples of this study predate the infection). Cell type and time point are not known. Both conserved end residues are part of each CDR3. D genes are given only for firm matches. The size field is filled for only some rows; it gives once, few, many or a size class.

cdr3_aa: CASSLRRGPSYEQYF
cdr3_nt: TGTGCCAGCAGCTTAAGGCGGGGGCCGTCCTACGAGCAGTACTTC
j_call: TRBJ2-7
v_call: TRBV7-3
d_call: -
clone_size: many

cdr3_aa: CASSSGTGTGDRSKYEQYF
cdr3_nt: TGCGCCAGCAGCTCCGGAACCGGGACAGGGGACCGCTCGAAGTACGAGCAGTACTTC
j_call: TRBJ2-7
v_call: TRBV5-1
d_call: TRBD1
clone_size: few

cdr3_aa: CASSLEVGGYTF
cdr3_nt: TGTGCCAGCAGCTTGGAGGTGGGGGGCTACACCTTC
j_call: TRBJ1-2
v_call: TRBV7-9
d_call: -
clone_size: -

cdr3_aa: CASSETGENTEAFF
cdr3_nt: TGCGCCAGCAGCGAGACAGGGGAGAACACTGAAGCTTTCTTT
j_call: TRBJ1-1
v_call: TRBV5-1
d_call: TRBD1
clone_size: -

cdr3_aa: CAWRAAAQETQYF
cdr3_nt: TGTGCCTGGAGAGCGGCAGCCCAAGAGACCCAGTACTTC
j_call: TRBJ2-5
v_call: TRBV30
d_call: -
clone_size: -

cdr3_aa: CASSLEPGSSYEQYF
cdr3_nt: TGTGCCAGCAGCTTAGAGCCGGGGAGCTCCTACGAGCAGTACTTC
j_call: TRBJ2-7
v_call: TRBV7-3
d_call: -
clone_size: few

cdr3_aa: CASSRDGDSNQPQHF
cdr3_nt: TGTGCCAGCAGTCGAGACGGAGATAGCAATCAGCCCCAGCATTTT
j_call: TRBJ1-5
v_call: TRBV12-3/TRBV12-4
d_call: -
clone_size: -

cdr3_aa: CASKVGAQGQTQYF
cdr3_nt: TGTGCCAGCAAGGTGGGGGCTCAGGGGCAGACCCAGTACTTC
j_call: TRBJ2-5
v_call: TRBV10-3
d_call: -
clone_size: few

cdr3_aa: CASSSQGFTDTQYF
cdr3_nt: TGTGCCAGCAGCTCCCAGGGTTTCACAGATACGCAGTATTTT
j_call: TRBJ2-3
v_call: TRBV7-3
d_call: -
clone_size: many

cdr3_aa: CATSDLGQGKDTQYF
cdr3_nt: TGTGCCACCAGTGATTTAGGGCAGGGTAAAGATACGCAGTATTTT
j_call: TRBJ2-3
v_call: TRBV24-1
d_call: -
clone_size: few

cdr3_aa: CASSQSGANYGYTF
cdr3_nt: TGTGCCAGCAGCCAGAGCGGCGCTAACTATGGCTACACCTTC
j_call: TRBJ1-2
v_call: TRBV7-9
d_call: -
clone_size: few

cdr3_aa: CASSRLRGDTQYF
cdr3_nt: TGTGCCAGCAGTAGACTCAGGGGCGATACGCAGTATTTT
j_call: TRBJ2-3
v_call: TRBV6-1
d_call: -
clone_size: -

cdr3_aa: CSVGTTGYNTEAFF
cdr3_nt: TGCAGTGTCGGAACGACAGGGTATAACACTGAAGCTTTCTTT
j_call: TRBJ1-1
v_call: TRBV20-1
d_call: TRBD1
clone_size: -

cdr3_aa: CASSRTRGGAGPGELFF
cdr3_nt: TGTGCCAGCAGTCGGACTAGAGGGGGCGCGGGACCCGGGGAGCTGTTTTTT
j_call: TRBJ2-2
v_call: TRBV6-2/TRBV6-3
d_call: -
clone_size: -

cdr3_aa: CASRMGLAGGKFRDYNEQFF
cdr3_nt: TGTGCCAGCCGCATGGGCCTAGCGGGGGGGAAGTTTAGGGACTACAATGAGCAGTTCTTC
j_call: TRBJ2-1
v_call: TRBV28
d_call: TRBD2
clone_size: -

cdr3_aa: CASSAGGRYQPQHF
cdr3_nt: TGTGCCAGCAGCGCGGGGGGCAGATATCAGCCCCAGCATTTT
j_call: TRBJ1-5
v_call: TRBV9
d_call: -
clone_size: few

cdr3_aa: CASSLTLAGGRPYEQYF
cdr3_nt: TGTGCCAGCAGCTTAACACTAGCTGGCGGGCGCCCCTACGAGCAGTACTTC
j_call: TRBJ2-7
v_call: TRBV7-2
d_call: -
clone_size: -

cdr3_aa: CASSLGDRDPDYFYGYTF
cdr3_nt: TGTGCCAGCAGCTTAGGGGACCGGGACCCGGATTACTTCTATGGCTACACCTTC
j_call: TRBJ1-2
v_call: TRBV7-9
d_call: -
clone_size: once

cdr3_aa: CASSPTDYEQYF
cdr3_nt: TGTGCCAGCAGCCCCACCGACTACGAGCAGTACTTC
j_call: TRBJ2-7
v_call: TRBV6-2/TRBV6-3
d_call: -
clone_size: few

cdr3_aa: CASSQGPGGVAYNEQFF
cdr3_nt: TGTGCCAGCAGCCAAGGTCCGGGGGGAGTCGCCTACAATGAGCAGTTCTTC
j_call: TRBJ2-1
v_call: TRBV3-1
d_call: TRBD2
clone_size: -

cdr3_aa: CASRTGTGVNSPLHF
cdr3_nt: TGTGCCAGCCGTACCGGGACAGGGGTTAATTCACCCCTCCACTTT
j_call: TRBJ1-6
v_call: TRBV12-3/TRBV12-4
d_call: TRBD1
clone_size: many

cdr3_aa: CASSQIGVLNYGYTF
cdr3_nt: TGCGCCAGCAGCCAAATTGGGGTTCTCAACTATGGCTACACCTTC
j_call: TRBJ1-2
v_call: TRBV4-1
d_call: -
clone_size: -

cdr3_aa: CASRAVQGANQPQHF
cdr3_nt: TGTGCCAGCAGAGCAGTACAGGGGGCGAATCAGCCCCAGCATTTT
j_call: TRBJ1-5
v_call: TRBV2
d_call: TRBD1
clone_size: -

cdr3_aa: CASRILAVSTDTQYF
cdr3_nt: TGCGCCAGCAGAATACTAGCAGTTAGCACAGATACGCAGTATTTT
j_call: TRBJ2-3
v_call: TRBV5-1
d_call: -
clone_size: -

cdr3_aa: CASSSRQEGNYGYTF
cdr3_nt: TGTGCCAGCAGCTCCCGACAGGAGGGCAACTATGGCTACACCTTC
j_call: TRBJ1-2
v_call: TRBV7-8
d_call: -
clone_size: -

cdr3_aa: CASSPSADGSYGYTF
cdr3_nt: TGTGCCAGCTCACCATCTGCCGACGGAAGCTATGGCTACACCTTC
j_call: TRBJ1-2
v_call: TRBV18
d_call: -
clone_size: -

cdr3_aa: CAISEAGADTQYF
cdr3_nt: TGTGCCATCAGTGAGGCGGGGGCGGATACGCAGTATTTT
j_call: TRBJ2-3
v_call: TRBV10-3
d_call: -
clone_size: -

cdr3_aa: CASSLDRGYQETQYF
cdr3_nt: TGTGCCAGCAGCTTAGACAGGGGTTACCAAGAGACCCAGTACTTC
j_call: TRBJ2-5
v_call: TRBV7-2
d_call: TRBD1
clone_size: few

cdr3_aa: CASSLGVELNTEAFF
cdr3_nt: TGTGCCAGCAGCTTGGGGGTTGAGCTGAACACTGAAGCTTTCTTT
j_call: TRBJ1-1
v_call: TRBV5-4
d_call: -
clone_size: -

cdr3_aa: CASSQGTSADTQYF
cdr3_nt: TGTGCCAGCAGCCAGGGGACGAGCGCAGATACGCAGTATTTT
j_call: TRBJ2-3
v_call: TRBV4-2
d_call: -
clone_size: few

cdr3_aa: CASSWTGGAQHF
cdr3_nt: TGTGCCAGCAGCTGGACAGGGGGAGCCCAGCATTTT
j_call: TRBJ1-5
v_call: TRBV7-2
d_call: TRBD1
clone_size: many

cdr3_aa: CASSLNTGNTGELFF
cdr3_nt: TGCGCCAGCAGCTTGAACACGGGGAACACCGGGGAGCTGTTTTTT
j_call: TRBJ2-2
v_call: TRBV5-1
d_call: -
clone_size: -

cdr3_aa: CASSYSQNTEAFF
cdr3_nt: TGTGCCAGCAGTTACTCACAGAACACTGAAGCTTTCTTT
j_call: TRBJ1-1
v_call: TRBV6-5
d_call: -
clone_size: many

cdr3_aa: CASSVRNTEAFF
cdr3_nt: TGCGCCAGCAGTGTACGGAACACTGAAGCTTTCTTT
j_call: TRBJ1-1
v_call: TRBV10-2
d_call: -
clone_size: -

cdr3_aa: CASSLAVSGSYGYTF
cdr3_nt: TGCGCCAGCAGCTTGGCCGTGTCAGGGTCCTATGGCTACACCTTC
j_call: TRBJ1-2
v_call: TRBV5-1
d_call: -
clone_size: few

cdr3_aa: CSARDQREAPYEQYF
cdr3_nt: TGCAGTGCTAGAGATCAGCGAGAGGCTCCCTACGAGCAGTACTTC
j_call: TRBJ2-7
v_call: TRBV20-1
d_call: -
clone_size: -

cdr3_aa: CASSQPPTGSPEAFF
cdr3_nt: TGCGCCAGCAGCCAACCCCCGACAGGCTCACCTGAAGCTTTCTTT
j_call: TRBJ1-1
v_call: TRBV4-1
d_call: -
clone_size: few

cdr3_aa: CASTGGPWGPGYTF
cdr3_nt: TGTGCCAGCACTGGGGGACCTTGGGGCCCTGGCTACACCTTC
j_call: TRBJ1-2
v_call: TRBV28
d_call: -
clone_size: -

cdr3_aa: CASSRPTYLPPYNEQFF
cdr3_nt: TGTGCCAGCAGCCGACCAACCTACTTGCCACCCTACAATGAGCAGTTCTTC
j_call: TRBJ2-1
v_call: TRBV5-5
d_call: -
clone_size: few

cdr3_aa: CASSLVGTGPYEQYF
cdr3_nt: TGTGCCAGCAGCTTGGTTGGGACAGGGCCCTACGAGCAGTACTTC
j_call: TRBJ2-7
v_call: TRBV5-4
d_call: TRBD1
clone_size: -